The rows below give T cell receptor beta chains drawn from one sample of a study of T cells after posttransplantation cyclophosphamide. The assay was immunoSEQ multiplex PCR, and TCRdb's table has in-frame clones only and misses some. Singletons are absent from the sample, which has 42,000 or so clones. The sequencing sample was made of PBMCs. The source is a woman between 50 and 59 years old in good health and a related stem cell transplant donor. Both conserved end residues are part of each CDR3. The D gene is left open where the match is weak. Size values are once, few and many counts, or a class for expanded clones, and some rows have none.

d_call: NA; j_call: TRBJ1-1; clone_size: many; v_call: TRBV14; cdr3_nt: TGTGCCAGCAGCCTGGCAGGGATGAACACTGAAGCTTTCTTT; cdr3_aa: CASSLAGMNTEAFF
d_call: TRBD1; j_call: TRBJ1-5; clone_size: NA; v_call: TRBV6-5; cdr3_nt: TGTGCCAGCAGTGGGAGAGGGGGCGATCAGCCCCAGCATTTT; cdr3_aa: CASSGRGGDQPQHF
d_call: NA; j_call: TRBJ2-3; clone_size: many; v_call: TRBV7-2; cdr3_nt: TGTGCCAGCAGCTTAGGCCCCGCCGGGACATCCACAGATACGCAGTATTTT; cdr3_aa: CASSLGPAGTSTDTQYF
d_call: NA; j_call: TRBJ1-1; clone_size: many; v_call: TRBV19; cdr3_nt: TGTGCCAGTAGTATTGGGGAGAGGGCGGAGACGGCTGAAGCTTTCTTT; cdr3_aa: CASSIGERAETAEAFF
d_call: TRBD2; j_call: TRBJ2-2; clone_size: many; v_call: TRBV10-1; cdr3_nt: TGCGCCAGCAGTCCTGGACTAGCGGGGGGAATCAACACCGGGGAGCTGTTTTTT; cdr3_aa: CASSPGLAGGINTGELFF
d_call: NA; j_call: TRBJ2-7; clone_size: many; v_call: TRBV6-5; cdr3_nt: TGTGCCAGCAGGAGTAGAGGGCAGTTCTACGAGCAGTACTTC; cdr3_aa: CASRSRGQFYEQYF
d_call: TRBD1; j_call: TRBJ2-3; clone_size: many; v_call: TRBV11-3; cdr3_nt: TGTGCCAGCAGCTTCCCTAGACAGGGGGCGACGGGAGATACGCAGTATTTT; cdr3_aa: CASSFPRQGATGDTQYF
d_call: TRBD1; j_call: TRBJ2-7; clone_size: many; v_call: TRBV5-1; cdr3_nt: TGCGCCAGCAGCTCGAACCCCGGGACAGGCGGCGAGCAGTACTTC; cdr3_aa: CASSSNPGTGGEQYF
d_call: TRBD1; j_call: TRBJ2-1; clone_size: many; v_call: TRBV6-1; cdr3_nt: TGTGCCAGCAGTGAATTTGGGACAGGCTCCTACAATGAGCAGTTCTTC; cdr3_aa: CASSEFGTGSYNEQFF
d_call: NA; j_call: TRBJ1-2; clone_size: many; v_call: TRBV2; cdr3_nt: TGTGCCAGCAGTCCTACAGGACAGAGCTACACCTTC; cdr3_aa: CASSPTGQSYTF
d_call: NA; j_call: TRBJ1-1; clone_size: many; v_call: TRBV25-1; cdr3_nt: TGTGCCAGCAGTGAATGGAACGGGGACACTGAAGCTTTCTTT; cdr3_aa: CASSEWNGDTEAFF
d_call: TRBD2; j_call: TRBJ2-3; clone_size: few; v_call: TRBV27; cdr3_nt: TGTGCCAGCAGTCGCCCGGGGGGGCTTAGCACAGATACGCAGTATTTT; cdr3_aa: CASSRPGGLSTDTQYF
d_call: TRBD1; j_call: TRBJ1-1; clone_size: many; v_call: TRBV9; cdr3_nt: TGTGCCAGCAGCCACCGGGACAGGGGAGTCACTGAAGCTTTCTTT; cdr3_aa: CASSHRDRGVTEAFF
d_call: NA; j_call: TRBJ2-2; clone_size: many; v_call: TRBV10-2; cdr3_nt: TGCGCCAGCAAAGACAACACGAACACCGGGGAGCTGTTTTTT; cdr3_aa: CASKDNTNTGELFF
d_call: NA; j_call: TRBJ2-2; clone_size: many; v_call: TRBV4-1; cdr3_nt: TGCGCCAGCAGCCAAGGACGAGGGGGATTCACCGGGGAGCTGTTTTTT; cdr3_aa: CASSQGRGGFTGELFF
d_call: TRBD1; j_call: TRBJ1-2; clone_size: many; v_call: TRBV10-3; cdr3_nt: TGTGCCACCATGGGCCCCGCCGGGACAGGTCCCACAGAGGGCTATGGCTACACCTTC; cdr3_aa: CATMGPAGTGPTEGYGYTF
d_call: NA; j_call: TRBJ2-7; clone_size: many; v_call: TRBV7-7; cdr3_nt: TGTGCCAGCAGCTTAGATGCAGCGAGTGAGCAGTACTTC; cdr3_aa: CASSLDAASEQYF
d_call: TRBD1; j_call: TRBJ2-3; clone_size: many; v_call: TRBV5-1; cdr3_nt: TGCGCCAGCAGCCCTGGGACAGGGTCGATTAGCACAGATACGCAGTATTTT; cdr3_aa: CASSPGTGSISTDTQYF
d_call: TRBD2; j_call: TRBJ2-3; clone_size: few; v_call: TRBV18; cdr3_nt: TGTGCCAGCTCACCCACAACGGGGGGAAAGTCGTCCGATACGCAGTATTTT; cdr3_aa: CASSPTTGGKSSDTQYF
d_call: NA; j_call: TRBJ1-1; clone_size: many; v_call: TRBV9; cdr3_nt: TGTGCCAGCAGCCCAGACAGGTCGAGGATAGAAGCTTTCTTT; cdr3_aa: CASSPDRSRIEAFF
d_call: NA; j_call: TRBJ1-1; clone_size: many; v_call: TRBV25-1; cdr3_nt: TGTGCCAGCAGGGTACTAACAGGGACTGAAGCTTTCTTT; cdr3_aa: CASRVLTGTEAFF
d_call: NA; j_call: TRBJ2-7; clone_size: many; v_call: TRBV11-2; cdr3_nt: TGTGCCAGCAGCTCCCTGACGGGCTCCTACGAGCAGTACTTC; cdr3_aa: CASSSLTGSYEQYF
d_call: NA; j_call: TRBJ2-1; clone_size: many; v_call: TRBV30; cdr3_nt: TGTGCCTGGAGCCCGCCAGGGGGAGGTTTCAATGAGCAGTTCTTC; cdr3_aa: CAWSPPGGGFNEQFF
d_call: NA; j_call: TRBJ1-6; clone_size: many; v_call: TRBV15; cdr3_nt: TGTGCCACCAGCAGAGATCGGAGTAATTCACCCCTCCACTTT; cdr3_aa: CATSRDRSNSPLHF
d_call: TRBD1; j_call: TRBJ1-5; clone_size: many; v_call: TRBV7-9; cdr3_nt: TGTGCCAGCAGCCTTGGGACAGGTTTCAATCAGCCCCAGCATTTT; cdr3_aa: CASSLGTGFNQPQHF
d_call: TRBD1; j_call: TRBJ2-7; clone_size: few; v_call: TRBV6-5; cdr3_nt: TGTGCCAGCAGTTACTTTCCGGGGACAGACTACGAGCAGTACTTC; cdr3_aa: CASSYFPGTDYEQYF
d_call: NA; j_call: TRBJ2-3; clone_size: many; v_call: TRBV28; cdr3_nt: TGTGCCAGCAGTGTACCTCGTGGGGGGAGCACAGATACGCAGTATTTT; cdr3_aa: CASSVPRGGSTDTQYF
d_call: TRBD1; j_call: TRBJ1-1; clone_size: many; v_call: TRBV19; cdr3_nt: TGTGCCAGTTCCCCCTTCCGGGGACAGGCTAACACTGAAGCTTTCTTT; cdr3_aa: CASSPFRGQANTEAFF
d_call: TRBD1; j_call: TRBJ1-2; clone_size: many; v_call: TRBV7-9; cdr3_nt: TGTGCCAGCAGCCAAGGTGGGACAGGGGCTTATGGCTACACCTTC; cdr3_aa: CASSQGGTGAYGYTF
d_call: NA; j_call: TRBJ2-2; clone_size: few; v_call: TRBV18; cdr3_nt: TGTGCCAGCTCACCTCCGCAGGGATACGGGGAGCTGTTTTTT; cdr3_aa: CASSPPQGYGELFF
d_call: NA; j_call: TRBJ1-1; clone_size: many; v_call: TRBV7-8; cdr3_nt: TGTGCCAGCAGCTATGTACGGACTGGACTCACTGAAGCTTTCTTT; cdr3_aa: CASSYVRTGLTEAFF
d_call: NA; j_call: TRBJ1-2; clone_size: many; v_call: TRBV4-1; cdr3_nt: TGCGCCAGCAGTCTATACAATGCAGGGGCGAATAACTATGGCTACACCTTC; cdr3_aa: CASSLYNAGANNYGYTF
d_call: NA; j_call: TRBJ2-6; clone_size: many; v_call: TRBV7-6; cdr3_nt: TGTGCCAGCAGCGCCCGGGACGGACAGCTTAGGGCCAACGTCCTGACTTTC; cdr3_aa: CASSARDGQLRANVLTF
d_call: NA; j_call: TRBJ1-4; clone_size: many; v_call: TRBV9; cdr3_nt: TGTGCCAGCAGCGTAGGGGCTATCGATGAAAAACTGTTTTTT; cdr3_aa: CASSVGAIDEKLFF
d_call: NA; j_call: TRBJ2-1; clone_size: few; v_call: TRBV2; cdr3_nt: TGTGCCAGCATCCTCCTAGCAGGGGGAGGTGTTGAGCAGTTCTTC; cdr3_aa: CASILLAGGGVEQFF
d_call: TRBD1; j_call: TRBJ2-1; clone_size: many; v_call: TRBV27; cdr3_nt: TGTGCCAGCAGTTCTCCGGACAGGCTCAGGAATGAGCAGTTCTTC; cdr3_aa: CASSSPDRLRNEQFF
d_call: TRBD1; j_call: TRBJ1-3; clone_size: many; v_call: TRBV13; cdr3_nt: TGTGCCAGCAGCGGGCGATTCGACAGGGGCCCTGGAAACACCATATATTTT; cdr3_aa: CASSGRFDRGPGNTIYF
d_call: TRBD2; j_call: TRBJ2-7; clone_size: NA; v_call: TRBV30; cdr3_nt: TGTGCCTGGAGTGACCCGTTGACTAGCGGGGGGGCTTGGGAGCAGTACTTC; cdr3_aa: CAWSDPLTSGGAWEQYF
d_call: NA; j_call: TRBJ1-5; clone_size: many; v_call: TRBV30; cdr3_nt: TGTGCCTGGAGTCCCCCCGTGCGGGTTAGCAATCAGCCCCAGCATTTT; cdr3_aa: CAWSPPVRVSNQPQHF
d_call: NA; j_call: TRBJ1-1; clone_size: many; v_call: TRBV7-8; cdr3_nt: TGTGCCAGCAGCCAGGGCCCCACGGGTTACACTGAAGCTTTCTTT; cdr3_aa: CASSQGPTGYTEAFF